Presented here are 28 T cell receptor beta chains from one specimen sequenced in a study of T cell responses to AZD1222 COVID-19 vaccine. Measured with immunoSEQ multiplex PCR; TCRdb has only the in-frame clones, and not every one. The data hold 100,000 to 130,000 clones, with about 86% observed a single time. The sequencing used peripheral blood, collected on day 0 of AZD1222 vaccination. The receptors stem from an adult in good health.

The J gene is TRBJ2-7, the V gene TRBV11-2, with TRBD2 matching over 7 bases. The CDR3 has 14 amino acids. The germline CDR1 and CDR2 sequences are SGHAT and FQNNGV. V gave up 6 bases and J gave up 2 bases; unmatched junction bases: 7. The CDR3 sequence: CASSLGTNPYEQYF. In DNA, the CDR3 is TGTGCCAGCAGTCTTGGGACTAACCCCTACGAGCAGTACTTC.

CDR3 region: CASSVSNGGTDTQYF. CDR3 coding DNA: TGTGCCAGCAGCGTATCGAACGGGGGCACAGATACGCAGTATTTT. V gene TRBV9 combines with J gene TRBJ2-3; a possible D gene is TRBD2 (5 bases). This CDR3 spans 15 amino acids. Trimming removed 1 base at V and 1 base at J, with 10 bases between. Germline V gene data show CDR1 as SGDLS and CDR2 as YYNGEE.

The chain carries TRBV11-3 and TRBJ1-5; tentatively, D is TRBD1 (5 bases). V was cut by 5 bases and J by 2 bases, with 13 bases left in between. The CDR3 has 15 residues. CDR1 SGHNT and CDR2 YENEEA come from the germline V gene. Here the CDR3 reads CASSPRWGGNQPQHF. CDR3 nucleotides: TGTGCCAGCAGCCCCCGCTGGGGCGGCAATCAGCCCCAGCATTTT.

J is TRBJ1-1 and V is TRBV18; D possibly corresponds to TRBD1 (5 bases). Trimming left V 3 bases short and J 2 bases short, with 22 bases between. There are 18 residues in the CDR3. CDR1 and CDR2 from the germline V gene are KGHSH and LQKENI. CDR3 loop: CASSPLAGGDGSNTEAFF. The CDR3 DNA reads as TGTGCCAGCTCACCTCTAGCGGGGGGAGATGGTAGCAACACTGAAGCTTTCTTT.

V is TRBV5-4 and J is TRBJ2-1, with D possibly being TRBD2 (6 bases). The V end lost 4 bases, the J end lost 0 bases, and 11 bases lay between the germline ends. Germline V gives CDR1 SGHNT, CDR2 YYREEE (reference sequence). The CDR3 is 15 residues long. For the CDR3, the DNA is TGTGCCAGCAGCCTTGGAGGGGACTCCTACAATGAGCAGTTCTTC. Protein product: CASSLGGDSYNEQFF.

The rearrangement joins TRBV9 to TRBJ1-3; no reliable D call. V was pared by 0 bases and J by 0 bases, with 7 bases between. The CDR3 length is 15 residues. The V gene's germline CDR1 is SGDLS and CDR2 YYNGEE. Here the CDR3 DNA reads TGTGCCAGCAGCGTAGCAAAAAACTCTGGAAACACCATATATTTT. Amino acids: CASSVAKNSGNTIYF.

V usage is TRBV6-5 and J usage is TRBJ2-7, with D perhaps being TRBD1 or TRBD2 (5 bases each). The CDR3 runs to 15 residues. CDR1 is MNHEY, CDR2 SVGAGI, per germline. V was cut by 0 bases and J by 4 bases, with 13 bases left in between. The CDR3 nucleotides read TGTGCCAGCAGTTACTCGTCAAGGGGCGGGTACGAGCAGTACTTC. This sequence encodes CASSYSSRGGYEQYF.

Notes on this clone: A read error may produce the germline difference seen at one junction end. The chain uses TRBV5-1 and TRBJ2-7, with TRBD2 as a possible D gene (6 bases). CDR3 size: 14 residues. Germline loops: CDR1 SGHRS, CDR2 YFSETQ. The CDR3 DNA reads TGCGCCAGCACCTTGGGGGGTGTCGCCTACGAGCAGTACTTC. Its protein product is CASTLGGVAYEQYF.

Here the CDR3 reads CASSYDGAGYSPLHF. CDR3 DNA: TGTGCCAGCAGTTACGATGGGGCAGGATATTCACCCCTCCACTTT. V is TRBV6-6 and J is TRBJ1-6, with D possibly being TRBD1 (5 bases). This CDR3 contains 15 residues. Trimming took off 2 bases at V and 8 bases at J, with 13 bases between the two ends. CDR1 and CDR2 from the germline V gene are MNHNY and SVGAGI (reference sequence).

This chain links TRBV9 with TRBJ1-1, with TRBD1 matching 9 bases. Germline V CDR1 and CDR2: SGDLS, YYNGEE. Unmatched junction bases numbered 3, after V lost 0 bases and J lost 3 bases. The CDR3 contains 15 residues. In DNA form, the CDR3 reads TGTGCCAGCAGCGTAGCTTGGACAGGGGACACTGAAGCTTTCTTT. Translating gives CASSVAWTGDTEAFF.

This chain joins TRBV6-2 or TRBV6-3 and TRBJ2-7; 10 bases agree with TRBD1. V was pared by 4 bases and J by 2 bases, with 2 bases of the junction left unmatched. The CDR3 runs 14 residues. CDR1 is MNHEY and CDR2 is SVGEGT in the germline V gene. The chain's CDR3 is CASSFGTGAYEQYF. CDR3 nucleotides: TGTGCCAGCAGTTTCGGGACAGGGGCCTACGAGCAGTACTTC.

V usage is TRBV28 and J usage is TRBJ1-5; D possibly corresponds to TRBD1 (5 bases). This CDR3 has 12 residues. In germline, CDR1 is MDHEN, CDR2 SYDVKM. The V end lost 7 bases, the J end lost 6 bases, and 10 bases lay between the germline ends. This chain's CDR3 is CASKVGVQPQHF. CDR3 DNA sequence: TGTGCCAGCAAAGTAGGGGTTCAGCCCCAGCATTTT.

The chain joins TRBV7-9 to TRBJ2-1; 9 nucleotides agree with TRBD2. V trimming: 2 bases; J trimming: 1 base; junction bases outside the gene matches: 6. Germline-derived CDR1 and CDR2 are SEHNR and FQNEAQ (reference sequence). This CDR3 is built from 17 residues. CDR3 in DNA: TGTGCCAGCAGCTTATCCCGCGGGGGGGTATCCTACAATGAGCAGTTCTTC. It encodes CASSLSRGGVSYNEQFF.

In its sample, this clone was seen once. This chain joins TRBV5-1 and TRBJ2-7, with D uncertain. This CDR3 region has 14 residues. The germline V gene has CDR1 SGHRS and CDR2 YFSETQ. Trimming cost V 4 bases and J 7 bases, with 18 bases left between them. CDR3 loop: CASSQRSGVLEQYF. The CDR3 nucleotides are TGCGCCAGCAGCCAAAGGAGTGGGGTGTTGGAGCAGTACTTC.

As DNA, the CDR3 is TGTGCCAGCAGCTATCGACAGCAAGCCTACGAGCAGTACTTC. The encoded protein is CASSYRQQAYEQYF. The chain carries TRBV11-2 and TRBJ2-7; D is perhaps TRBD1 (5 bases). Between the trimmed V and J ends, which lost 4 bases and 2 bases, there was a span of 12 bases. This CDR3 is built from 14 residues. Germline-derived CDR1 and CDR2 are SGHAT and FQNNGV.

The chain carries TRBV19 and TRBJ2-7, with TRBD2 matching over 7 bases. The CDR3 loop spans 14 amino acids. V shed 9 bases and J 4 bases; nucleotides not matched to a gene: 12. The germline V gene has CDR1 LNHDA and CDR2 SQIVND (reference sequence). The CDR3 sequence: CASSPTLASYEQYF. CDR3 bases: TGTGCCAGCTCCCCTACACTAGCGTCATACGAGCAGTACTTC.

The chain couples TRBV5-4 to TRBJ2-2; the D is unclear. Trimming removed 4 bases at V and 0 bases at J, with 10 bases between. Germline values: CDR1 SGHNT, CDR2 YYREEE (reference sequence). This CDR3 spans 15 amino acids. DNA for the CDR3: TGTGCCAGCAGCCCGAAGCAGGCGAACACCGGGGAGCTGTTTTTT. Translated: CASSPKQANTGELFF.

V usage is TRBV7-6 and J usage is TRBJ2-3, with unresolved D. The germline gives CDR1 SGHVS, CDR2 FNYEAQ. V lost 3 bases and J lost 0, with 7 bases in between. This CDR3 region has 14 residues. CDR3 loop: CASSFESSTDTQYF. The CDR3 bases are TGTGCCAGCAGCTTTGAATCCAGCACAGATACGCAGTATTTT.

V gene TRBV6-5 combines with J gene TRBJ2-1, with TRBD2 identical over 11 bases. CDR1 is MNHEY and CDR2 is SVGAGI in the germline V gene. J was trimmed by 5 bases and V by 5 bases; bases with no gene match: 5. This CDR3 is 15 amino acids long. The CDR3 coding sequence is TGTGCCAGCAGTCTCCTAGCGGGGGGCCACAATGAGCAGTTCTTC. Protein product: CASSLLAGGHNEQFF.

The chain links TRBV29-1 to TRBJ1-1; a weak D match, TRBD1 (6 bases). Germline values: CDR1 SQVTM, CDR2 ANQGSEA. Trimming removed 8 bases from V and 1 base from J, with 14 bases in between. This CDR3 contains 13 residues. The CDR3 coding sequence is TGCAGCTTTCGAAGGACAGCGAACACTGAAGCTTTCTTT. Translating it yields CSFRRTANTEAFF.

This chain joins TRBV10-2 and TRBJ1-3; 7 bases align to TRBD1. The CDR3 has 15 residues. Germline assignment: CDR1 WSHSY and CDR2 SAAADI. The trim removed 5 bases at V and 3 bases at J, leaving 7 bases unmatched. The CDR3, as DNA: TGCGCCAGCAGTCGGACAGGCTTAGGTGGAAACACCATATATTTT. It is translated as CASSRTGLGGNTIYF.

V and J are TRBV30 and TRBJ1-5, with a weak D call TRBD1 (5 bases). The germline gives CDR1 GTSNPN, CDR2 SVGIG (reference sequence). The CDR3 has 13 amino acids. V dropped 1 base and J dropped 6 bases, with 10 bases sitting between them. CDR3 in amino acids: CAWSGGYTQPQHF. Here the CDR3 DNA reads TGTGCCTGGAGTGGGGGCTATACTCAGCCCCAGCATTTT.

The chain has TRBV10-3 and TRBJ2-5; D is possibly TRBD1 (6 bases). Germline CDR1 and CDR2: ENHRY and SYGVKD. V lost 6 bases and J 5 bases, leaving 13 bases between the germline ends. The CDR3 runs to 13 residues. The CDR3 DNA sequence: TGTGCCATCAGCGAACAGGGTGAGGAGACCCAGTACTTC. Encoded protein: CAISEQGEETQYF.

The J gene is TRBJ1-1, the V gene TRBV5-8; D is unclear. V was trimmed by 0 bases and J by 1 base, leaving 16 bases between them. The CDR3 is made up of 17 amino acids. Germline values: CDR1 SGHTS, CDR2 YDEGEE. The CDR3 sequence is CASSLEISGLSNTEAFF. The CDR3 DNA reads as TGTGCCAGCAGCTTGGAAATTAGTGGACTCTCGAACACTGAAGCTTTCTTT.

The chain links TRBV28 to TRBJ1-6; 7 nucleotides match TRBD1. This CDR3 contains 14 residues. Germline CDR1 and CDR2: MDHEN and SYDVKM. V shed 8 bases, J shed 10 bases, and the junction held 11 bases outside the gene matches. The CDR3 DNA follows: TGTGCCAGCGTAGAAGGCAGGGGGGCATCACCCCTCCACTTT. The encoded protein is CASVEGRGASPLHF.

J is TRBJ1-6 and V is TRBV6-5; possible D gene TRBD1, 5 bases. This CDR3 comprises 15 residues. Deletions cut 0 bases from V and 7 bases from J, with 10 bases between. Germline CDR1 is MNHEY and CDR2 is SVGAGI. CDR3 amino acids: CASSYSAGWNSPLHF. The CDR3, as DNA: TGTGCCAGCAGTTACTCGGCAGGGTGGAATTCACCCCTCCACTTT.

The chain couples TRBV18 to TRBJ2-3; D is possibly TRBD1 or TRBD2 (5 bases each). CDR3 length: 16 amino acids. V was clipped by 2 bases and J by 0 bases, with 12 bases between them. Germline CDR1 and CDR2: KGHSH and LQKENI. As DNA, the CDR3 is TGTGCCAGCTCACCAGCGGGTCCAGGGAGCACAGATACGCAGTATTTT. This gives the protein CASSPAGPGSTDTQYF.

The chain carries TRBV5-1 and TRBJ2-2; possible D gene TRBD1, 6 bases. The germline V gene encodes CDR1 SGHRS and CDR2 YFSETQ. The CDR3 is 16 amino acids. Trimming took off 1 base at V and 5 bases at J, with 15 bases between the two ends. CDR3 residues: CASSLLEQGDTGELFF. The CDR3 nucleotides are TGCGCCAGCAGCTTGTTGGAACAGGGAGATACCGGGGAGCTGTTTTTT.